Presented here are 5 T cell receptor beta chains from one specimen sequenced in a study of control samples from healthy donors and cancer patients. Method: immunoSEQ multiplex PCR; TCRdb's copy keeps in-frame clones and lacks some. The sample holds some 410,000 clones; roughly 90% are singletons and the top ten take just under 6.5%. The sequenced sample was PBMCs. The source is a man aged 35-49 years with head and neck cancer.

J is TRBJ1-6 and V is TRBV11-2; D is unresolved. Germline V gene sequence: CDR1 SGHAT, CDR2 FQNNGV. The CDR3 extends over 15 amino acids. The V and J ends lost 4 bases and 10 bases respectively, with 17 bases between them. CDR3 sequence (DNA): TGTGCCAGCAGCTCCTCGGGAGGGTCGGGGTCACCCCTCCACTTT. It codes for CASSSSGGSGSPLHF. Looking up the rest from reference TRBV11-2 and TRBJ1-6 gives the full variable domain: EAGVAQSPRYKIIEKRQSVAFWCNPISGHATLYWYQQILGQGPKLLIQFQNNGVVDDSQLPKDRFSAERLKGVDSTLKIQPAKLEDSAVYLCASSSSGGSGSPLHFGNGTRLTVT.

The rearrangement links TRBV10-3 to TRBJ2-6; TRBD2 matches at 12 bases. After removal of 6 bases from V and 3 bases from J, the junction contained 9 bases not matched to a gene. The CDR3 length is 18 residues. Germline values: CDR1 ENHRY, CDR2 SYGVKD. This CDR3 reads CAISRTSGDSYGANVLTF. As DNA, the CDR3 is TGTGCCATCAGCCGGACTAGCGGGGATTCGTATGGGGCCAACGTCCTGACTTTC.

The chain joins TRBV10-3 to TRBJ2-5, with D maybe TRBD2 (6 bases). The CDR3 loop spans 13 amino acids. The V gene lost 2 bases and the J gene lost 5 bases, with 9 bases spanning the gap. Germline CDR1 reads ENHRY; CDR2 reads SYGVKD. The CDR3 DNA reads TGTGCCATCAGTGAGACACGGGGGGAGACCCAGTACTTC. Its translation is CAISETRGETQYF.

On this clone itself: Additional DNA sequences in this sample encode the identical CDR3. CDR3 sequence (DNA): TGTGCCAGCTCACCGCAGACATCCTACGAGCAGTACTTC. This gives the protein CASSPQTSYEQYF. V is TRBV18 and J is TRBJ2-7, with unresolved D. The V and J ends lost 3 bases and 1 base respectively, with 7 bases between them. The CDR3 consists of 13 residues. Germline-derived CDR1 and CDR2 are KGHSH and LQKENI.

This chain connects TRBV19 to TRBJ2-3; D tentatively fits TRBD1 or TRBD2 (5 bases each). V lost 1 base, J lost 4 bases, and 12 bases lay in between. Germline V gene lookup returns CDR1 LNHDA and CDR2 SQIVND (reference sequence). The CDR3 totals 15 residues. CDR3 residues: CASSIGLRGADTQYF. CDR3 nucleotide sequence: TGTGCCAGTAGTATAGGTCTACGGGGCGCAGATACGCAGTATTTT.